Following are 6 T cell receptor beta chains from one sample sequenced in a study of PD-L1 blockade in urothelial cancer (dated by TCRdb to about 2017). Read against the paper, the sample's time point label means: peripheral blood 6 weeks after treatment start. The method was the immunoSEQ multiplex PCR assay. TCRdb took over this immuneACCESS table, retaining in-frame rearrangements with V and J assigned. Such tables are incomplete; in checked studies, under half of the missing clones stem from an unresolved V gene, and the remainder is unexplained. This sample gives tens of thousands of clones in total; roughly 80% of them show up just once. Together, the top ten hold approximately 8.8% of the sample. The input for sequencing was PBMCs, taken around atezolizumab (anti-PD-L1) treatment. These receptors came from a man in his 70s with urothelial cancer.

The gene calls are TRBV2 and TRBJ1-4; 10 bases match TRBD1. This CDR3 has 13 amino acids. CDR1 and CDR2 from the germline V gene are SNHLY and FYNNEI. Trimming removed 9 bases from V and 6 bases from J; junction bases left unmatched: 4. The CDR3 spells CASGTGVDEKLFF. For the CDR3, the DNA is TGTGCCAGTGGGACAGGGGTCGATGAAAAACTGTTTTTT.

The chain couples TRBV9 to TRBJ1-5, with no clear D. This CDR3 comprises 13 residues. Germline V gives CDR1 SGDLS, CDR2 YYNGEE. V lost 7 bases to trimming and J lost 7 bases, with 15 bases between them. CDR3 in amino acids: CASSSGPSQPQHF. CDR3 DNA: TGTGCCAGCTCATCAGGCCCGTCGCAGCCCCAGCATTTT.

This chain links TRBV5-5 with TRBJ1-2; D remains ambiguous. V was pared by 0 bases and J by 4 bases, with 7 bases between. CDR3 length: 13 residues. Germline CDR1 and CDR2: SGHKS and YYEKEE (reference sequence). Here the CDR3 reads CASSLEAGYGYTF. CDR3 DNA sequence: TGTGCCAGCAGCTTGGAGGCAGGCTATGGCTACACCTTC.

This chain uses TRBV5-4 with TRBJ2-1; a possible D gene is TRBD1 (5 bases). Trimming pared 0 bases from V and 4 bases from J, leaving 11 bases between. The germline V gene has CDR1 SGHNT and CDR2 YYREEE (reference sequence). There are 15 residues in the CDR3. Written as DNA, the CDR3 is TGTGCCAGCAGCTTGGATACGGACACTTACAATGAGCAGTTCTTC. Translation: CASSLDTDTYNEQFF.

This clone has a single count. The V and J genes are TRBV9 and TRBJ2-1, with TRBD2 matching 12 bases. The CDR3 is 13 residues long. The V gene end was trimmed by 5 bases and the J gene end by 8 bases; junction bases not matched to a gene: 2. Germline CDR1 and CDR2: SGDLS and YYNGEE. CDR3 amino acids: CASRTSGSHEQFF. The CDR3 nucleotides are TGTGCCAGCAGGACTAGCGGGAGCCATGAGCAGTTCTTC.

The J gene is TRBJ2-4, the V gene TRBV19; 8 bases match TRBD1. The germline V gene encodes CDR1 LNHDA and CDR2 SQIVND (reference sequence). The V gene end was trimmed by 3 bases and the J gene end by 2 bases; junction bases not matched to a gene: 3. This CDR3 has 15 residues. The CDR3 spells CASSMDRATKNIQYF. CDR3 sequence (DNA): TGTGCCAGTAGTATGGACAGGGCGACCAAAAACATTCAGTACTTC.